Listed here are 24 T cell receptor beta chains from one sample, sequenced in a study of shared clonotypes between healthy human individuals. Repertoires were generated with immunoSEQ multiplex PCR, while TCRdb's copy carries only in-frame clones and drops some. The table shows 2 million to 2.5 million clones, with approximately 94% occurring only once. Source material: naive CD4+ T cells sorted from blood. Subset of the sample: CD45RA+ positively selected. Every receptor here comes from a man aged 18 to 29 in good health.

This sequence joins TRBV11-3 and TRBJ2-1, with D uncertain. Germline loops: CDR1 SGHNT, CDR2 YENEEA. V was clipped by 0 bases and J by 4 bases, with 10 bases between them. The CDR3 contains 15 residues. In DNA, the CDR3 is TGTGCCAGCAGCTTAGATTTCTCCGGGTACAATGAGCAGTTCTTC. The encoded protein is CASSLDFSGYNEQFF. Full variable domain (remainder filled in from reference TRBV11-3 and TRBJ2-1): EAGVVQSPRYKIIEKKQPVAFWCNPISGHNTLYWYLQNLGQGPELLIRYENEEAVDDSQLPKDRFSAERLKGVDSTLKIQPAELGDSAVYLCASSLDFSGYNEQFFGPGTRLTVL.

V gene TRBV4-1 combines with J gene TRBJ2-7; possible D gene TRBD1, 6 bases. The germline gives CDR1 MGHRA, CDR2 YSYEKL. The CDR3 totals 12 residues. The germline V and J ends were trimmed by 5 bases and 6 bases, with 11 bases remaining between them. CDR3 residues: CASSGGRGEQYF. The DNA of the CDR3 is TGCGCCAGCAGCGGGGGCAGGGGCGAGCAGTACTTC.

The J gene is TRBJ2-1, the V gene TRBV5-1, with 13 bases fitting TRBD2. Germline CDR1 and CDR2: SGHRS and YFSETQ. The V and J ends lost 4 bases and 8 bases, in that order; junction bases with no gene match: 9. This CDR3 has 16 amino acids. CDR3 in DNA: TGCGCCAGCAGCCCGGTCGGGACTAGCGGGACTCATGAGCAGTTCTTC. Its protein product is CASSPVGTSGTHEQFF. Based on the CDR3 plus reference TRBV5-1 and TRBJ2-1, the full variable domain is KAGVTQTPRYLIKTRGQQVTLSCSPISGHRSVSWYQQTPGQGLQFLFEYFSETQRNKGNFPGRFSGRQFSNSRSEMNVSTLELGDSALYLCASSPVGTSGTHEQFFGPGTRLTVL.

This clone is a singleton in its sample. V usage is TRBV6-6 and J usage is TRBJ2-2; D is undetermined. Looked up from germline, CDR1 is MNHNY and CDR2 is SVGAGI (reference sequence). Trimming cost V 2 bases and J 4 bases, with 11 bases left between them. This CDR3 has 15 residues. Here the CDR3 DNA reads TGTGCCAGCAGTTACGGAAGTTATGGCACCGGGGAGCTGTTTTTT. Protein product: CASSYGSYGTGELFF.

As for this clone: The sample carries other DNA sequences with the same CDR3. The chain combines TRBV5-1 with TRBJ2-7; 8 bases map to TRBD1. The CDR3 extends over 14 amino acids. Per the germline V gene, CDR1 is SGHRS and CDR2 is YFSETQ. V dropped 4 bases and J dropped 3; count of bases not matched to a gene: 6. CDR3: CASSTGQGLYEQYF. The CDR3 nucleotides are TGCGCCAGCAGCACCGGACAGGGCCTCTACGAGCAGTACTTC. Looking up the rest from reference TRBV5-1 and TRBJ2-7 gives the full variable domain: KAGVTQTPRYLIKTRGQQVTLSCSPISGHRSVSWYQQTPGQGLQFLFEYFSETQRNKGNFPGRFSGRQFSNSRSEMNVSTLELGDSALYLCASSTGQGLYEQYFGPGTRLTVT.

The chain has TRBV4-1 and TRBJ2-4, with a possible D match to TRBD1 (6 bases). Trimming removed 2 bases from V and 6 bases from J, with 14 bases in between. CDR3 size: 15 residues. Germline loops: CDR1 MGHRA, CDR2 YSYEKL. The CDR3 region has the DNA TGCGCCAGCAGCCAACCGACAGGCGCGGGAAACATTCAGTACTTC. Translating gives CASSQPTGAGNIQYF.

Turning to this clone: A junction boundary mismatches the germline segment, possibly from a read error. V and J are TRBV5-4 and TRBJ2-5, with D possibly being TRBD1 (6 bases). Germline V gives CDR1 SGHNT, CDR2 YYREEE (reference sequence). The CDR3 extends over 12 amino acids. The CDR3 DNA reads TGTGCCAGCAGACCCAACTCGGGACAAGTAAACTTC. This translates into CASRPNSGQVNF.

This clone occurred once. This chain joins TRBV29-1 and TRBJ2-7; 8 positions agree with TRBD1. The CDR3 spans 15 residues. CDR1 and CDR2 from the germline V gene are SQVTM and ANQGSEA. The trim removed 7 bases at V and 0 bases at J, leaving 11 bases unmatched. CDR3 region: CSAAGTGQDSYEQYF. CDR3 nucleotides: TGCAGCGCCGCTGGTACGGGACAGGACTCCTACGAGCAGTACTTC.

This chain uses TRBV28 with TRBJ1-2, with 7 bases identical to TRBD1. This CDR3 has 13 amino acids. Germline lookup yields CDR1 MDHEN and CDR2 SYDVKM. V lost 10 bases and J lost 5; bases outside the gene matches: 10. CDR3 sequence: CATRLGQRYGYTF. The CDR3 nucleotides are TGTGCCACTCGGCTGGGACAGAGGTATGGCTACACCTTC.

Worth noting for this clone: At the DNA level, this CDR3 is encoded by other sequences in the same sample as well. V usage is TRBV5-1 and J usage is TRBJ2-3; the match to TRBD1 covers 8 bases. The CDR3 totals 15 residues. Per germline, CDR1 SGHRS and CDR2 YFSETQ. The V segment lost 0 bases and the J segment 1 base; nucleotides outside the gene matches: 1. The CDR3 nucleotides read TGCGCCAGCAGCTTGGAGGGACAGGGCACAGATACGCAGTATTTT. This translates into CASSLEGQGTDTQYF.

The J gene is TRBJ2-3, the V gene TRBV10-3; no firm D call. V was cut by 8 bases and J by 6 bases, with 9 bases left in between. The CDR3 is made up of 11 amino acids. CDR1 and CDR2 (germline): ENHRY, SYGVKD. CDR3 loop: CAIGPLDTQYF. The DNA for the CDR3 is TGTGCCATCGGTCCGCTGGATACGCAGTATTTT.

The genes are TRBV5-1 and TRBJ1-6, with no clear D. Germline V gene data show CDR1 as SGHRS and CDR2 as YFSETQ. The CDR3 consists of 16 residues. V lost 4 bases, J lost 0 bases, and 11 bases lay in between. The chain's CDR3 is CASSPRGSSYNSPLHF. CDR3 sequence (DNA): TGCGCCAGCAGCCCGCGGGGAAGCTCCTATAATTCACCCCTCCACTTT. The whole variable domain, remainder taken from reference TRBV5-1 and TRBJ1-6, is KAGVTQTPRYLIKTRGQQVTLSCSPISGHRSVSWYQQTPGQGLQFLFEYFSETQRNKGNFPGRFSGRQFSNSRSEMNVSTLELGDSALYLCASSPRGSSYNSPLHFGNGTRLTVT.

The gene calls are TRBV11-2 and TRBJ2-2, with unresolved D. The V and J ends lost 3 bases and 6 bases respectively, with 8 bases between them. The CDR3 runs to 13 residues. Per the germline V gene, CDR1 is SGHAT and CDR2 is FQNNGV. The CDR3 protein is CASSFELPGELFF. The CDR3 DNA reads TGTGCCAGCAGCTTTGAGTTGCCCGGGGAGCTGTTTTTT.

The chain has TRBV30 and TRBJ1-4, with D uncertain. The CDR3 has 14 amino acids. The V gene's germline CDR1 is GTSNPN and CDR2 SVGIG (reference sequence). Trimming removed 0 bases at V and 8 bases at J, with 13 bases between. CDR3 region: CAWSVRRAGEKLFF. The CDR3 DNA follows: TGTGCCTGGAGTGTTCGTCGCGCGGGGGAAAAACTGTTTTTT.

The chain couples TRBV5-4 to TRBJ2-3; 9 positions match TRBD2. The ends lost 0 bases at V and 5 bases at J; junction bases unmatched: 4. The CDR3 runs 15 residues. Germline CDR1 reads SGHNT; CDR2 reads YYREEE (reference sequence). CDR3: CASSLEPSGEDTQYF. The CDR3 DNA reads as TGTGCCAGCAGCTTGGAGCCTAGCGGGGAAGATACGCAGTATTTT.

Remarks on this clone: Other DNA sequences from this sample encode an identical CDR3 as well. For the CDR3, the DNA is TGTGCCAGCAGGGCATCCTACGAGCAGTACTTC. Its protein product is CASRASYEQYF. The genes are TRBV28 and TRBJ2-7; D remains ambiguous. The CDR3 has 11 residues. V was shortened by 6 bases and J by 1 base, with 4 bases between the two germline ends. CDR1 is MDHEN and CDR2 is SYDVKM in the germline V gene.

The chain recombines TRBV10-2 with TRBJ2-3; 9 nucleotides line up with TRBD2. This CDR3 is 13 amino acids long. From germline, CDR1 is WSHSY and CDR2 SAAADI. J lost 5 bases, V lost 11 bases, and 8 bases had no gene match. For the CDR3, the DNA is TGCGCCGCCCGGGGGCGGGGGGGAGATACGCAGTATTTT. It codes for CAARGRGGDTQYF.

This chain uses TRBV10-1 with TRBJ1-2, with TRBD1 matching over 9 bases. V lost 6 bases, J lost 6 bases, and 8 bases stayed unmatched. Germline lookup yields CDR1 WNHNN and CDR2 SYGVQD (reference sequence). The CDR3 is 14 amino acids. As DNA, the CDR3 is TGCGCCAGCAGAGCTAGGACAGGGGAGAATGGCTACACCTTC. The encoded protein is CASRARTGENGYTF.

This chain uses TRBV10-1 with TRBJ2-2; D is unresolved. The V end was cut by 0 bases, the J end by 9 bases, with 5 bases between. Per germline, CDR1 WNHNN and CDR2 SYGVQD (reference sequence). The CDR3 has 12 residues. Written as DNA, the CDR3 is TGCGCCAGCAGTGAGTCTAGCCGGGAGCTGTTTTTT. This codes for CASSESSRELFF.

The J gene is TRBJ2-5, the V gene TRBV9; D is possibly TRBD2 (5 bases). Trimming cost V 2 bases and J 4 bases, with 9 bases left between them. The CDR3 spans 13 residues. The germline gives CDR1 SGDLS, CDR2 YYNGEE. The CDR3 nucleotides read TGTGCCAGCAGCGTCGCCCGGGGAGAGACCCAGTACTTC. It encodes CASSVARGETQYF.

This chain uses TRBV21-1 with TRBJ2-2; the listed D gene, TRBD1, was not tested against the DNA. TRBV21-1 is given as a pseudogene. The CDR3 runs to 16 residues. In DNA, the CDR3 is TGTGCCAGCAGCAAAAGGGGGACAGGGAACACCGGGGAGCTGTTTTTT. Translating it yields CASSKRGTGNTGELFF.

Regarding this clone: Other DNA sequences from this sample encode an identical CDR3 as well. The J gene is TRBJ1-6, the V gene TRBV2; weak D call: TRBD1 (5 bases). V gave up 8 bases and J gave up 5 bases, with 7 bases separating them. In germline, CDR1 is SNHLY, CDR2 FYNNEI. This CDR3 contains 12 residues. DNA for the CDR3: TGTGCCAGCGGGGGTGATAATTCACCCCTCCACTTT. Encoded protein: CASGGDNSPLHF. The entire variable domain, with the rest obtained from reference TRBV2 and TRBJ1-6, is as follows: EPEVTQTPSHQVTQMGQEVILRCVPISNHLYFYWYRQILGQKVEFLVSFYNNEISEKSEIFDDQFSVERPDGSNFTLKIRSTKLEDSAMYFCASGGDNSPLHFGNGTRLTVT.

V is TRBV28 and J is TRBJ2-3; TRBD2 aligns across 8 bases. The CDR3 length is 14 residues. J lost 5 bases, V lost 7 bases, and 8 bases had no gene match. The V gene's germline CDR1 is MDHEN and CDR2 SYDVKM. CDR3 sequence (DNA): TGTGCCAGCAAGCGGGGGACACCGGGAGATACGCAGTATTTT. As protein: CASKRGTPGDTQYF.

The chain couples TRBV29-1 to TRBJ1-1; 7 positions match TRBD1. Germline V gene sequence: CDR1 SQVTM, CDR2 ANQGSEA. V lost 4 bases and J lost 3; bases outside the gene matches: 8. The CDR3 covers 14 residues. The CDR3 sequence: CSVVLDRSYTEAFF. DNA for the CDR3: TGCAGCGTTGTTTTGGACAGGAGTTACACTGAAGCTTTCTTT. The whole variable domain, remainder taken from reference TRBV29-1 and TRBJ1-1, is SAVISQKPSRDICQRGTSLTIQCQVDSQVTMMFWYRQQPGQSLTLIATANQGSEATYESGFVIDKFPISRPNLTFSTLTVSNMSPEDSSIYLCSVVLDRSYTEAFFGQGTRLTVV.